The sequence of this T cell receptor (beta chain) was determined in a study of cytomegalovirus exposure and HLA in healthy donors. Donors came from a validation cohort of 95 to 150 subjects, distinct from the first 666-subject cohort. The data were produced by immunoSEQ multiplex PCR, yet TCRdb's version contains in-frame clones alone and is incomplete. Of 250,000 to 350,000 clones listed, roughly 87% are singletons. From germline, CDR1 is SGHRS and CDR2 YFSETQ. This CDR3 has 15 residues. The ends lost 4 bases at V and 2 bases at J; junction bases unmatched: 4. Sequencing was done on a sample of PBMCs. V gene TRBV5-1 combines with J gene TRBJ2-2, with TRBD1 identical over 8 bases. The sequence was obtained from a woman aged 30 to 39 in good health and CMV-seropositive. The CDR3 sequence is CASSTGTGNTGELFF. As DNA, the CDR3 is TGCGCCAGCAGCACAGGGACAGGCAACACCGGGGAGCTGTTTTTT. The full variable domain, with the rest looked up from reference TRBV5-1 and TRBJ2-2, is KAGVTQTPRYLIKTRGQQVTLSCSPISGHRSVSWYQQTPGQGLQFLFEYFSETQRNKGNFPGRFSGRQFSNSRSEMNVSTLELGDSALYLCASSTGTGNTGELFFGEGSRLTVL.